A selection of T cell receptor beta chains follows, all from one sample in a study of cytomegalovirus exposure and HLA in healthy donors. Libraries were prepared by immunoSEQ multiplex PCR; TCRdb keeps only in-frame clonotypes and omits some of them. The data show about 130,000 clones, with around three quarters seen just once and roughly 1.8% held by the top ten. Sequencing was carried out using PBMCs. Receptor source: a woman aged 50 to 60 in good health and CMV-seronegative. Both conserved end residues are part of each CDR3. A D gene is named only where the DNA matches it firmly. Clone size is stated in some rows and not others, as once, few, many or a class when expanded.

d_call	v_call	clone_size	j_call	cdr3_nt	cdr3_aa
TRBD1	TRBV10-2	once	TRBJ1-2	TGCGCCAGCAGTGATAACAGGGGGCGGGGGTCGGGCTACACCTTC	CASSDNRGRGSGYTF
TRBD1	TRBV5-4	few	TRBJ1-1	TGTGCCAGCAGCAGACCCGACAGGGGAAGGACTGAAGCTTTCTTT	CASSRPDRGRTEAFF
TRBD2	TRBV5-4	few	TRBJ2-1	TGTGCCAGCAGCCGACCCGGGACTAGCAATGAGCAGTTCTTC	CASSRPGTSNEQFF
-	TRBV15	-	TRBJ1-1	TGTGCCACCAGCAGAGATGAAGGGGAGAACACTGAAGCTTTCTTT	CATSRDEGENTEAFF
TRBD2	TRBV2	-	TRBJ2-3	TGTGCCAGCAGCCTCGGAAGCGGGGCTAGCACAGATACGCAGTATTTT	CASSLGSGASTDTQYF
TRBD1	TRBV30	-	TRBJ1-4	TGTGCCTGGTCTCCGGGACAGGGTTTTAAAAAACTGTTTTTT	CAWSPGQGFKKLFF
TRBD1	TRBV5-1	-	TRBJ1-1	TGCGCCAGCAGCGCCGGGACAGGGCTTCGAGCTTTCTTT	CASSAGTGLRAFF
TRBD1	TRBV7-9	-	TRBJ2-7	TGTTCCAGCAGCTCGTCGTCACAGGGGAATCACTACGAGCAGTACTTC	CSSSSSSQGNHYEQYF
-	TRBV5-6	-	TRBJ1-6	TGTGCCAGCAGCTTGGATCAGAATTCACCCCTCCACTTT	CASSLDQNSPLHF
TRBD1	TRBV7-6	few	TRBJ2-7	TGTGCCAGCAGCTCCGGGACAGGGCCTTCCGAGCAGTACTTC	CASSSGTGPSEQYF
-	TRBV5-8	-	TRBJ1-5	TGTGCCAGCAACCTCCCCCTTGGCAGGGGACGACAGCCCCAGAATTTT	CASNLPLGRGRQPQNF
TRBD1	TRBV2	few	TRBJ2-7	TGTGCCAGCAGTGAGGGACAGGGGTGGTACGAGCAGTACTTC	CASSEGQGWYEQYF
-	TRBV11-2	once	TRBJ1-1	TGTGCCAGCAGCTTATACGCGACACCGAACACTGAAGCTTTCTTT	CASSLYATPNTEAFF
-	TRBV27	-	TRBJ2-7	TGTGCCAGCAGTTTACGCGGGGATGGTTACTACGAGCAGTACTTC	CASSLRGDGYYEQYF
-	TRBV7-2	-	TRBJ2-1	TGTGCCAGCAGCTTGAAAACCGGGACACGGAGCAATGAGCAGTTCTTC	CASSLKTGTRSNEQFF
-	TRBV29-1	-	TRBJ1-2	TGCAGCGTTGAAGAATGGGGGGGATCTGGTAACTATGGCTACACCTTC	CSVEEWGGSGNYGYTF
TRBD1	TRBV4-3	once	TRBJ1-5	TGCGCCAGCAGCCAAGAGCCGACAGGGGGCAATCAGCCCCAGCATTTT	CASSQEPTGGNQPQHF
-	TRBV7-2	few	TRBJ2-5	TGTGCCAGCAGCTTAGCTAGGTCGGGAGAGACCCAGTACTTC	CASSLARSGETQYF
TRBD1	TRBV4-3	-	TRBJ1-2	TGCGCCAGCAGCCAGATGACAGGGGGCTATGGCTACCCCTTC	CASSQMTGGYGYPF
TRBD1	TRBV6-1	-	TRBJ1-1	TGTGCCATCTACAGGGGGCGCTCGAACACTGAAGCTTTCTTT	CAIYRGRSNTEAFF
TRBD1	TRBV9	-	TRBJ2-5	TGTGCCAGCAGCGTAGCTACAAAAAGCTTTGGGGACAGGGGTCAAGAGACCCAGTACTTC	CASSVATKSFGDRGQETQYF
TRBD2	TRBV2	once	TRBJ2-1	TGTGCCAGCGGCGTAGCGGGAGGCACCTACAATGAGCAGTTCTTC	CASGVAGGTYNEQFF
-	TRBV5-1	-	TRBJ2-5	TGCGCCAGCAGCTTGATTCATAGAGAGACCCAGTACTTC	CASSLIHRETQYF
-	TRBV5-4	-	TRBJ2-6	TGTGCCAGCAGCTTGGACCGCTCTGGGGCCAGCGTCCTGACTTTC	CASSLDRSGASVLTF
-	TRBV6-5	-	TRBJ2-7	TGTGCCGCTGGACTACCCCCCGAGGACGAGCAGTACTTC	CAAGLPPEDEQYF
TRBD2	TRBV11-1	-	TRBJ2-7	TGTGCCAGCAGCTCCGGGACTAGCGGGAGAGGCGACGAGCAGTACTTC	CASSSGTSGRGDEQYF
-	TRBV25-1	-	TRBJ1-2	TGTGCCAGCAGTGGATGGGACACTCACTATGGCTACACCTTC	CASSGWDTHYGYTF
TRBD1	TRBV27	once	TRBJ2-7	TGTGCCAGCAGCCTGGGACAGGTGAGCTCCTACGAGCAGTACTTC	CASSLGQVSSYEQYF
-	TRBV9	-	TRBJ1-2	TGTGCCAGCAGCCCCTCCGGAGTGTATGGCTACACCTTC	CASSPSGVYGYTF
-	TRBV4-2	-	TRBJ2-1	TGTGCCAGCAAGGGGGTGAATGAGCAGTTCTTC	CASKGVNEQFF
TRBD2	TRBV6-4	-	TRBJ2-1	TGTGCCAGCAGTGACTCTGTGCGGGGAGGGAATGAGCAGTTCTTC	CASSDSVRGGNEQFF
TRBD1	TRBV7-9	-	TRBJ2-5	TGTGCCAGCAGTCTAGGAGCAAGTAACAGGGGACGACAGACCCAGTACTTC	CASSLGASNRGRQTQYF
TRBD1	TRBV6-5	-	TRBJ2-4	TGTGCCAGCAGTCCGGGACAGCTAGCCAAAAACATTCAGTACTTC	CASSPGQLAKNIQYF
TRBD1	TRBV7-2	once	TRBJ2-1	TGTGCCAGCACCTTACCCGGGACAGCTAACAATGAGCAGTTCTTC	CASTLPGTANNEQFF